This T cell receptor beta chain was recorded in a study of T cell responses to AZD1222 COVID-19 vaccine. The CDR3 spans 17 residues. V lost 6 bases, J lost 1 base, and 6 bases stayed unmatched. In germline, CDR1 is SGHAT, CDR2 FQNNGV. Note on this clone: Its antigen is still unknown.

Study observations and caveats: A mostly white British donor set with more females was recruited, and clonal diversity was possibly underestimated. Spike-specific TCR depth and breadth grew after two AZD1222 doses.

The repertoire was sequenced with immunoSEQ multiplex PCR; TCRdb's copy has only in-frame clones and lacks some. The table includes 80,000 to 90,000 clones, roughly nine tenths detected once. This sequence originates from an adult in good health. V is TRBV11-2 and J is TRBJ2-3; 14 bases map to TRBD2. The sample in question was peripheral blood, obtained on day 0 of AZD1222 vaccination. The CDR3, as DNA: TGTGCCAGCAGGTCGGGACTAGCGGGAGTCGGCACAGATACGCAGTATTTT. Translation gives CASRSGLAGVGTDTQYF.